This T cell receptor (beta chain) was sequenced for a study of cytomegalovirus exposure and HLA in healthy donors (TCRdb year 2017). A note on the overall study: An earlier analysis of fewer than 750 of the donors reported about 300 Gb of sequence data and 95 million to 140 million unique TCR beta sequences obtained from about 179 million T cells. Approximately 310 gigabases of sequencing data and tens of millions of unique TCR sequences were included in an early release covering roughly 600 HLA-typed donors. Of the roughly 400 genotyped donors, over 70% fell in the genetic ancestry cluster associated with self-reported Caucasian donors. The study aimed to test whether cataloging public T cell receptors could reveal signatures of past pathogen exposure. The study used immunosequencing to profile the T cell repertoires of several hundred subjects and linked those repertoires to cytomegalovirus serostatus. Besides the first cohort of under 700 subjects, a separate validation cohort made up of 95 to 150 different subjects was used. High-throughput TCR immunosequencing, statistical association of individual TCRs with disease status, and machine learning were combined to predict cytomegalovirus infection status. A later analysis re-examined previously published TCR beta repertoires from around 670 donors and added high-resolution HLA genotyping to investigate patterns of TCR occurrence. In the later analysis, no new phenotypic data were used to find candidate immune exposures; instead, reliance was placed on TCR beta sequences and their occurrence across donors. In an earlier analysis of 500 to 650 of the donors, high-throughput TCR beta sequencing was used to judge whether each TCR beta V gene segment behaved as functional or pseudogenic. Donor age, sex, ethnicity and CMV serostatus were collected together with the repertoire data. Genome-wide SNP genotypes for about three fifths of the 666 donors were used in a later genetic analysis, which treated that subset as a discovery cohort. Every discovery cohort repertoire had been produced on one sequencing platform. Both class I and class II loci were covered by HLA typing, at four-digit resolution. Typing coverage differed by locus: A, B, C, DRB1 and DQB1 were typed in roughly 620-630 donors, DQA1 in 522, DPA1 in some 570, and DPB1 in 472. A handful of DR-DQ haplotypes were treated as single units for association and clustering because of strong linkage in the cohort. Among 398 genotyped donors of the cohort, an average of approximately 240,000 unique TCR beta nucleotide sequences was sequenced per donor, of which approximately 18% were non-productive.

Preparation of the library involved the immunoSEQ multiplex PCR assay. For the multiplex PCR, a mixture combining 60 forward primers for TCR Vbeta segments and 13 reverse primers for TCR Jbeta segments was used. Amplification of the CDR3 region of rearranged TCR beta genes was performed with a multiplex PCR assay on genomic DNA. The amplified TCR beta libraries were sequenced on the Illumina HiSeq System as 87-base-pair reads. The paper's data handling went like this. Across the 666 repertoires, a later analysis counted around 80 million unique TCR beta chains, some 11 million of which were shared by at least two donors. To remove PCR and sequencing errors, raw reads were error-corrected and collapsed into unique sequences using a nearest-neighbor algorithm that merged closely related sequences. To assign V, D and J gene segments, CDR3 sequences were aligned to IMGT reference sequences. Each retained sequence needed at least a six-nucleotide match to both a V gene segment and a J gene segment. Rearrangements were called productive when the CDR3 lacked stop codons and stayed in frame with V and J; all others were non-productive. Following IMGT convention, CDR3 was defined as the stretch from the second conserved V-encoded cysteine up to the conserved J-encoded phenylalanine. In an earlier analysis of 587 of the donors, sequences lacking an unambiguous match to a single V gene segment were excluded. An earlier analysis of some 610 of the donors called V segments functional above 56.7% productive rearrangements and segregating when the between-donor standard deviation exceeded 5%. A statistical classification framework was developed to diagnose cytomegalovirus status using the catalog of TCR beta chain sequences. A later analysis assigned V and J genes by comparing TCR nucleotide sequences with IMGT/GENE-DB human TR gene sequences. In a later analysis, CDR3 sequences and most-parsimonious VDJ recombination scenarios were assigned using the TCRdist pipeline. A later analysis defined each TCR beta chain by its CDR3 amino acid sequence plus V-gene family, and excluded reads lacking a unique V-gene family. A later analysis removed 592 highly shared, low-generation-probability nucleotide sequences to deal with suspected cross-contamination and a sequencing artifact. In a later analysis, a clonal expansion index was calculated for each public chain from normalized within-repertoire ranks of inferred template counts. Generation probabilities in a later analysis came from a VDJ recombination model fitted to out-of-frame rearrangements, and those results were checked against IGoR. Hypergeometric tests were used in a later analysis to score TCR-TCR, TCR-HLA and TCR-CMV co-occurrence, with a repertoire-size bias correction applied to the TCR pairs. A later analysis estimated false discovery rates by permuting HLA or CMV assignments 20 times. In a later analysis, co-occurring TCRs were grouped with DBSCAN, and TCRdist sequence similarity was added when clustering was performed within HLA-allele-positive subsets. For co-occurrence clustering, repertoires with fewer than 30,000 or more than 120,000 public chains were excluded, along with five or six repertoires with anomalous nucleotide sharing. Not all clones reach the TCRdb copy of this immuneACCESS table, which keeps in-frame sequences only. Checked studies attribute under half of the gap to unresolved V genes and leave the rest unexplained. V and J calls and clone size come straight from that table; D and trimming were deduced from the DNA. The sample includes fewer than 110,000 clones, with roughly 74% observed a single time. The leading ten clones occupy 1.5% to 2% of the sample.

The junction shows trimming of 4 bases on V and 4 bases on J, and the gene matches do not reach 5 bases of it. The germline V gene provides CDR1 MNHNS and CDR2 SASEGT. From cysteine to phenylalanine, the CDR3 is 15 amino acids long. Only the CDR3 region is kept as DNA, spanning 45 bases read in frame from base 1. What the authors observed across the whole study: A further reported finding was that TCR beta sequences accurately predicted the HLA-A and HLA-B alleles for most subjects in the first cohort. Sequencing depth was assumed to be roughly uniform across donors in the presence/absence analyses, though that assumption may not hold. V-gene and J-gene trimming of TCR beta chains was associated with a missense DCLRE1C variant in a later genetic analysis, and the association was replicated in an independent cohort. Because some donors lacked HLA typing at each locus, the association tests relied only on the typed subset. While some public TCRs were present in many individuals, most TCR sequences turned up only very rarely across donors. The earlier analysis of 450 to 700 of the donors excluded some 15 rarely observed V segments, including chromosome 9 orphons, because counts were too low. Immune exposure information for the cohort was limited to CMV serostatus. An earlier analysis of approximately 530 of the donors showed that most TCR beta V segments appeared in productive rearrangements either about 87% or about 30% of the time, which broadly matched IMGT annotations. The cohort was sequenced for TCR beta chains only, and without alpha or paired-chain data the features that could be detected were limited. According to a later analysis, most CMV-associated TCR beta chains appeared to be HLA-restricted, and the HLA associations seemed to be driven largely by CMV exposure. Linkage disequilibrium might explain the correlated functional status among segregating V segments, but an unknown experimental factor could not be ruled out. A cluster of highly shared sequence variants was judged likely to be a technical artifact of the sequencing pipeline. Compared with equally common non-associated chains, HLA-associated TCR beta chains in a later analysis were more clonally expanded and had lower generation probabilities. According to a later genetic analysis, donors in an Asian-associated ancestry cluster had fewer N-insertions in productive TCRs than the roughly 670-donor mean. A few of the identified cytomegalovirus-associated TCR beta chains were confirmed in vitro to be specific for cytomegalovirus antigens. Some IMGT-functional V segments, including TRBV6-2 and TRBV6-3, could not be told apart with the 87-base-pair reads, so those segments were excluded. Assigning TCR associations to individual alleles was difficult when HLA alleles, especially DR and DQ, strongly co-occurred. In a later analysis, the rate of TCR association differed among HLA loci, with DRB1 alleles having the most associated TCRs and HLA-C alleles having the fewest. The authors suggested that the approach could potentially be generalized to other disease states and immunological phenotypes. A total of 164 TCR beta chains were listed by the study as associated with cytomegalovirus. In both the original and validation cohorts, the classifier was reported to diagnose cytomegalovirus status with high specificity and sensitivity. Several of the top co-occurrence clusters appeared to be linked to parvovirus B19, influenza, CMV and Epstein-Barr virus, according to a later analysis. A later analysis associated about 17,000 TCR beta sequences with specific HLA alleles at a false discovery rate of 0.05.

On this clone itself: Its target antigen remains unknown. No much larger clone is present one base from it, and per-base qualities are unavailable.

The cohort was made up of about 610 healthy bone marrow donors. At the time of sampling, all cohort members were nominally healthy, though unrecorded immune exposures were likely present. The donor tested CMV seronegative and was one of the 352 seronegative cohort members. A peripheral blood sample was provided by each donor, and peripheral blood mononuclear cells were used for TCR beta sequencing. Genomic DNA extraction from the blood cell samples was performed with the Qiagen DNeasy Blood Extraction Kit. The chain links TRBV6-1 with TRBJ1-3, with 9 middle bases fitting TRBD1. The TCR was taken from a woman aged 40 to 50 in good health and CMV-seronegative. The specimen sequenced was PBMCs. Here is the DNA: TGTGCCAGCAGTGCCTCGACAGGGGGAGGAAACACCATATATTTT. This yields the protein CASSASTGGGNTIYF.